This is a list of T cell receptor beta chains from one sample in a study of blood T cell repertoires in COVID-19. The protocol was immunoSEQ multiplex PCR, while the TCRdb copy is restricted to in-frame clones and leaves out a portion. Among fewer than 350,000 clones, roughly 90% were seen once, and the ten largest hold over 9.5%. The sample was peripheral blood. The receptors shown here come from a woman in her twenties or thirties with COVID-19, enrolled during active disease. The CDR3 runs from the conserved cysteine through the conserved F or W. Fields, in order: V gene, CDR3 protein.

v_call: TRBV7-8
cdr3_aa: CASSLGSGLETQYF

v_call: TRBV12-3/TRBV12-4
cdr3_aa: CASSRTETHGYTF

v_call: TRBV6-2/TRBV6-3
cdr3_aa: CASSYSLAGLQETQYF

v_call: TRBV10-1
cdr3_aa: CASSTGSMNTEAFF

v_call: TRBV6-5
cdr3_aa: CASSYGRSSYNSPLHF

v_call: TRBV28
cdr3_aa: CASGRGVDTQYF

v_call: TRBV10-3
cdr3_aa: CAISERQQETQYF

v_call: TRBV6-5
cdr3_aa: CASSLAGGWEQYF

v_call: TRBV19
cdr3_aa: CASGRGANTGELFF

v_call: TRBV6-1
cdr3_aa: CASREPLGQANTEAFF

v_call: TRBV5-1
cdr3_aa: CASPEGDGYTF

v_call: TRBV6-5
cdr3_aa: CASCQYNSLLETQYF

v_call: TRBV11-2
cdr3_aa: CASFGVGYEQYF

v_call: TRBV2
cdr3_aa: CASSDAASTQYF

v_call: TRBV19
cdr3_aa: CASSSGTGFYEQYF

v_call: TRBV19
cdr3_aa: CASRRFSNTDTQYF

v_call: TRBV2
cdr3_aa: CASMYRGSPKDTEAFF

v_call: TRBV7-9
cdr3_aa: CVVGTGNTGELFF

v_call: TRBV28
cdr3_aa: CASSLGDKNQPQHF

v_call: TRBV5-4
cdr3_aa: CASSLVGGLSGELFF

v_call: TRBV7-6
cdr3_aa: CASSLVTAGLSEQYF

v_call: TRBV7-7
cdr3_aa: CASSLLGPPYNEQFF

v_call: TRBV15
cdr3_aa: CATSIGTGGYIQYF

v_call: TRBV28
cdr3_aa: CASSLDGRRIGGYTF

v_call: TRBV24-1
cdr3_aa: CATSDSTGGEGTQYF

v_call: TRBV7-9
cdr3_aa: CASSFRTAGNTIYF

v_call: TRBV28
cdr3_aa: CASSLSIPGGAYGYTF

v_call: TRBV19
cdr3_aa: CASSMGTGLDF

v_call: TRBV28
cdr3_aa: CASSFVGSQYNEQFF

v_call: TRBV6-1
cdr3_aa: CASSERGVLAGTYEQYF

v_call: TRBV5-4
cdr3_aa: CASSQRQGSVSGNTIYF

v_call: TRBV7-8
cdr3_aa: CASSLGPRSSYEQYF

v_call: TRBV19
cdr3_aa: CASGPYGYTF

v_call: TRBV3-1/TRBV3-2
cdr3_aa: CASSHTGRREQFF

v_call: TRBV11-3
cdr3_aa: CASSRTDTDTQYF

v_call: TRBV12-3/TRBV12-4
cdr3_aa: CASSTDRGYGYTF

v_call: TRBV3-1/TRBV3-2
cdr3_aa: CASSDGTRSFYEQYF

v_call: TRBV28
cdr3_aa: CASSPDPVREQYF

v_call: TRBV28
cdr3_aa: CASSLSRTTRPTYEQYF

v_call: TRBV12-5
cdr3_aa: CASGLVVGQDAYEQYF

v_call: TRBV27
cdr3_aa: CASTTDGGLTPQHF

v_call: TRBV5-1
cdr3_aa: CASSRQGLGTEAFF

v_call: TRBV2
cdr3_aa: CASSGTSGGTGELFF

v_call: TRBV24-1
cdr3_aa: CATSDTRQGPSTAQHF

v_call: TRBV29-1
cdr3_aa: CSDGFEFGDGYTF

v_call: TRBV18
cdr3_aa: CASQPAGGLGNEQFF

v_call: TRBV7-6
cdr3_aa: CASSLEVGQPSEQYF

v_call: TRBV14
cdr3_aa: CASSRRTGVSTDTQYF

v_call: TRBV2
cdr3_aa: CASSASRPDTQYF

v_call: TRBV14
cdr3_aa: CASSRLGQTTNEKLFF

v_call: TRBV11-3
cdr3_aa: CASSLPGNTEAFF

v_call: TRBV7-2
cdr3_aa: CASSPTGGNYEQYF

v_call: TRBV5-1
cdr3_aa: CASSLSLGAYSGNTIYF